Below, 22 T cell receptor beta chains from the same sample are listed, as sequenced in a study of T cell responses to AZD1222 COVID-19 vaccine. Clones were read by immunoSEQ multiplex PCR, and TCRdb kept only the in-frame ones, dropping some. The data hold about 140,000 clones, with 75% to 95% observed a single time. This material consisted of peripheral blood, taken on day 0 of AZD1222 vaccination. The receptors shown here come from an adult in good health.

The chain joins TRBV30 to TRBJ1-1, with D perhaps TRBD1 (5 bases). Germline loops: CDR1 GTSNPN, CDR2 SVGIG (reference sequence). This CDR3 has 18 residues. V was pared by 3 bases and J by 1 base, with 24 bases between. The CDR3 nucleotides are TGTGCCTGGAGAAGGTCCCCAGCGCGGGGCTTGACGAACACTGAAGCTTTCTTT. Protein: CAWRRSPARGLTNTEAFF.

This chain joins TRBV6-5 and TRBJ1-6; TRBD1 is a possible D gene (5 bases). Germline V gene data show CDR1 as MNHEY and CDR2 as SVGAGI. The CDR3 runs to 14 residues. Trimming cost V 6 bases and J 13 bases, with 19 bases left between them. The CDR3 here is CASSEGLGAPPLHF. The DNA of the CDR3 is TGTGCCAGCAGCGAGGGACTGGGAGCTCCTCCCCTCCACTTT.

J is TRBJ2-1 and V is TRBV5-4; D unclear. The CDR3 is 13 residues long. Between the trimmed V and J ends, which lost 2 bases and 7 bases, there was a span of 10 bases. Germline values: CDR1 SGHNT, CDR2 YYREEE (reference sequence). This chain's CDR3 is CASSLRKHNEQFF. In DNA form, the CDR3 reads TGTGCCAGCAGCTTACGGAAACATAATGAGCAGTTCTTC.

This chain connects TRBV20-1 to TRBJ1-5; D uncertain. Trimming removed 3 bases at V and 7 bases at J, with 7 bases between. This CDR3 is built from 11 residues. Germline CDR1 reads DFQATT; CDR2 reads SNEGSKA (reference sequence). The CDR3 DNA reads TGCAGTGCTAGTGCCGGCCAGCCCCAGCATTTT. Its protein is CSASAGQPQHF.

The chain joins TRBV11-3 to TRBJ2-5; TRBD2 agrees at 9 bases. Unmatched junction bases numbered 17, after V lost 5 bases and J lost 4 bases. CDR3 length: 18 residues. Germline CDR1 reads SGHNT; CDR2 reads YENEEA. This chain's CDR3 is CASSPRRLAGHRGETQYF. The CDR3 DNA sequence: TGTGCCAGCAGCCCGCGCCGGCTAGCGGGACATAGGGGAGAGACCCAGTACTTC.

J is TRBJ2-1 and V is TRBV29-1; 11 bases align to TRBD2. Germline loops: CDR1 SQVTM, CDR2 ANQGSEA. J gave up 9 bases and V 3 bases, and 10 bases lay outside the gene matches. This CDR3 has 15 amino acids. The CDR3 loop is CSVEAPTSGSGEQFF. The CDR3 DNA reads TGCAGCGTTGAGGCACCAACTAGCGGGAGCGGTGAGCAGTTCTTC.

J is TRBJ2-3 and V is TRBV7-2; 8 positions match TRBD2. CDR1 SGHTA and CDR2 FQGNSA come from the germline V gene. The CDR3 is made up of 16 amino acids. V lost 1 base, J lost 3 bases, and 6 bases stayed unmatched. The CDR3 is CASSLGAGGYTDTQYF. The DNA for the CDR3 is TGTGCCAGCAGCTTAGGGGCGGGAGGATATACAGATACGCAGTATTTT.

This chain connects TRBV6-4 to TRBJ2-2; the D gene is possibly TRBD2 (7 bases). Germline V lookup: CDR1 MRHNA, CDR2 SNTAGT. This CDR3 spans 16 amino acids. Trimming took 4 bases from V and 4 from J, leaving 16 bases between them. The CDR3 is CASSVVGGGSTGELFF. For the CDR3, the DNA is TGTGCCAGCAGTGTCGTAGGGGGAGGGAGCACCGGGGAGCTGTTTTTT.

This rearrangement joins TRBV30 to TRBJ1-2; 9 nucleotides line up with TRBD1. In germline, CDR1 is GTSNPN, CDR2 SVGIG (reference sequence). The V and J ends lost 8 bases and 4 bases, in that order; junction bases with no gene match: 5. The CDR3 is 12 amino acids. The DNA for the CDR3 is TGTGCCGGGAAACAGGGGGCCTATGGCTACACCTTC. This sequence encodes CAGKQGAYGYTF.

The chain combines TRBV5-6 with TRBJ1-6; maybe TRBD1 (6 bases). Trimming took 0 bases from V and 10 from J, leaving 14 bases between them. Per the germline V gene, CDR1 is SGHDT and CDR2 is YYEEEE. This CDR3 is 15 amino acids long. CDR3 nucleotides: TGTGCCAGCAGCTTGGATGCAGGGGCGGCCTCACCCCTCCACTTT. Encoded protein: CASSLDAGAASPLHF.

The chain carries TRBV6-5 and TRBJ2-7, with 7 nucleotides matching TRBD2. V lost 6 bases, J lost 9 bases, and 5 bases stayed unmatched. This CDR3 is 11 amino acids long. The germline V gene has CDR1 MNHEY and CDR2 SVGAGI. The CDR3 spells CASSAPGGQYF. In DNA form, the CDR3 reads TGTGCCAGCAGCGCGCCGGGGGGGCAGTACTTC.

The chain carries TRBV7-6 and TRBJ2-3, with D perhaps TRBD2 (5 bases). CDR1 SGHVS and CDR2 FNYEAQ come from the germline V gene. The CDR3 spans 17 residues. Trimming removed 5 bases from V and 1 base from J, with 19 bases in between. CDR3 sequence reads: CASSPVLTTRGTDTQYF. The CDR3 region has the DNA TGTGCCAGCAGCCCCGTGTTGACAACGAGGGGCACAGATACGCAGTATTTT.

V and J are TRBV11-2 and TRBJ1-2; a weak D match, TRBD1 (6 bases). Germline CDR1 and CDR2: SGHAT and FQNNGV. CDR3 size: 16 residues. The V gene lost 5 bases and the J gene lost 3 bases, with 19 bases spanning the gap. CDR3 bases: TGTGCCAGCAGCACCCTCCATCGGACAGCCTACTATGGCTACACCTTC. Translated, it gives CASSTLHRTAYYGYTF.

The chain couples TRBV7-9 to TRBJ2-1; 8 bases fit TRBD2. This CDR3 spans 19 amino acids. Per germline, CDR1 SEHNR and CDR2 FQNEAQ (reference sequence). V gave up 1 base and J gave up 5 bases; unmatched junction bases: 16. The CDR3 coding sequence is TGTGCCAGCAGCTTAGTCGTCGCGGGGGGCCTCCTAGTGCACAATGAGCAGTTCTTC. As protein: CASSLVVAGGLLVHNEQFF.

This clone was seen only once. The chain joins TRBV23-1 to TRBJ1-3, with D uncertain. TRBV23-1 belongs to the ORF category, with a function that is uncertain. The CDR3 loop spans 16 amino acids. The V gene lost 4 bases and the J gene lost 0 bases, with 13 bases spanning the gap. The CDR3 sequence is CASSPPRADSGNTIYF. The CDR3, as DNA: TGCGCCAGCAGTCCCCCCCGGGCCGACTCTGGAAACACCATATATTTT.

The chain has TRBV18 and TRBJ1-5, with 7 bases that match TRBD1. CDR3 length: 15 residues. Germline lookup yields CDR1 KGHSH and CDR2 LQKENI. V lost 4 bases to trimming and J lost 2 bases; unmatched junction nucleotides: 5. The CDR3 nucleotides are TGTGCCAGCTCACTTCATCAGGGGGGCAATCAGCCCCAGCATTTT. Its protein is CASSLHQGGNQPQHF.

The DNA for the CDR3 is TGCGCCAGCAGCAGGGGACAGGGATTTGAATACGAGCAGTACTTC. Translated, it gives CASSRGQGFEYEQYF. The chain is built from TRBV5-1 and TRBJ2-7; 9 bases agree with TRBD1. Trimming cost V 4 bases and J 4 bases; bases outside gene matches: 9. This CDR3 is built from 15 residues. Germline V CDR1 and CDR2: SGHRS, YFSETQ.

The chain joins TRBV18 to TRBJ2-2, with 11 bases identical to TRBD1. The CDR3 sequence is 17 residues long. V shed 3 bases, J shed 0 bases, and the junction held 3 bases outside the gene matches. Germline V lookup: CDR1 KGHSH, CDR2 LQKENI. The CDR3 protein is CASSPGTGGANTGELFF. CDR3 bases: TGTGCCAGCTCACCCGGGACAGGGGGTGCGAACACCGGGGAGCTGTTTTTT.

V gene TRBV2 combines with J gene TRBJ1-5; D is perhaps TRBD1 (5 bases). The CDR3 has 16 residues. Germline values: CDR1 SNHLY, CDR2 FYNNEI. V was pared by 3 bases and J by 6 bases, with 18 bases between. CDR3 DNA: TGTGCCAGCAGTGAGGGGGGACGACGGGCGGTTCAGCCCCAGCATTTT. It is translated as CASSEGGRRAVQPQHF.

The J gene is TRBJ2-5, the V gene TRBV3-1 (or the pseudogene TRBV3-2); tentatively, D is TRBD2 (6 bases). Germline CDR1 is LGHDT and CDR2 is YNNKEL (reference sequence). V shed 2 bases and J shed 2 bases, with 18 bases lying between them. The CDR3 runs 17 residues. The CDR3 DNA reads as TGTGCCAGCAGCCAATCCTACCAGCGGGTAGAGCAAGAGACCCAGTACTTC. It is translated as CASSQSYQRVEQETQYF.

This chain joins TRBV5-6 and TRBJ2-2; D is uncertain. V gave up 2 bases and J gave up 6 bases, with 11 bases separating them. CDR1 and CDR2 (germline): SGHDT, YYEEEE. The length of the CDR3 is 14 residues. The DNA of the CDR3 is TGTGCCAGCAGCTTTGGTCCAATGGCCGGGGAGCTGTTTTTT. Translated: CASSFGPMAGELFF.

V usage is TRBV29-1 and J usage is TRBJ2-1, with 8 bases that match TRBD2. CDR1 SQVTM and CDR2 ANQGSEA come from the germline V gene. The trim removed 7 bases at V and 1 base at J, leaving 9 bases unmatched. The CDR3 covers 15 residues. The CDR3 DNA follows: TGCAGCGCGACCCCGGGGGGGCGGTCCTACAATGAGCAGTTCTTC. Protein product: CSATPGGRSYNEQFF.